One TCR beta chain is described in this entry. Its antigen remains unidentified. The input lacks base qualities; no much larger clone sits a single base away. From the germline V gene (reference sequence), CDR1 is PRHDT and CDR2 is FYEKMQ. From cysteine to phenylalanine, the CDR3 is 18 amino acids long. Only the CDR3 DNA stays, 54 bases, in frame from base 1. Here V drops 5 bases and J drops 0 bases, and the junction holds 15 bases not matched to any gene. This sample is part of a study of cytomegalovirus exposure and HLA in healthy donors (dated by TCRdb to about 2017). Concerning the study at large: According to an earlier analysis of 587 of the donors, about 190 million T cells yielded over 100 million unique TCR beta sequences and more than 250 Gb of sequence data. The T cell repertoires of 666 subjects were profiled by immunosequencing and related to cytomegalovirus serostatus. A later genetic analysis took genome-wide SNP genotypes for about three fifths of the roughly 700 donors and used that subset as a discovery cohort. Across some 400 genotyped donors of the cohort, an average of roughly 250,000 unique TCR beta nucleotide sequences per donor were sequenced, and roughly a sixth of those sequences were non-productive. Four or five DR-DQ haplotypes were handled as single units for association and clustering, since linkage in the cohort was strong. Approximately 310 gigabases of sequencing data and approximately 85 million unique TCR sequences were included in an early release covering over 600 HLA-typed donors. Donor age, sex, ethnicity and CMV serostatus were collected together with the repertoire data. The genetic ancestry cluster associated with self-reported Caucasian donors included over 65% of the roughly 410 genotyped donors. To predict cytomegalovirus infection status, the study brought together high-throughput TCR immunosequencing, statistical association of individual TCRs with disease status, and machine learning. The later analysis used no new phenotypic data to find candidate immune exposures, relying instead on TCR beta sequences and their occurrence across donors. Class I and class II HLA loci were covered by the typing at four-digit resolution. Typing coverage differed by locus: A, B, C, DRB1 and DQB1 were typed in roughly 629-640 donors, DQA1 in 500 to 550, DPA1 in some 600, and DPB1 in just under 480. Every repertoire in the discovery cohort had been generated on one and the same sequencing platform. An earlier analysis of several hundred of the donors applied high-throughput TCR beta sequencing to assess whether each TCR beta V gene segment acted as functional or pseudogenic. A later analysis re-analyzed previously published TCR beta repertoires from 600 to 850 donors and added high-resolution HLA genotyping to study TCR occurrence patterns. Along with the approximately 650-subject first cohort, a separate validation cohort of roughly 110 different subjects was used. The aim of the study was to test whether cataloging public T cell receptors could identify signatures of past pathogen exposure.

Beyond this particular receptor, the publication reports: A further reported finding was that TCR beta sequences accurately predicted the HLA-A and HLA-B alleles for most subjects in the first cohort. Several of the top co-occurrence clusters appeared to be linked to parvovirus B19, influenza, CMV and Epstein-Barr virus, according to a later analysis. In a later analysis, over 15,000 TCR beta sequences were associated with specific HLA alleles at a false discovery rate of 0.05. In a later analysis, HLA-associated TCR beta chains were found to be more clonally expanded and to have lower generation probabilities than equally common non-associated chains. V-gene and J-gene trimming of TCR beta chains was associated with a missense DCLRE1C variant in a later genetic analysis, and the association was replicated in an independent cohort. In a later analysis, most CMV-associated TCR beta chains were found to appear HLA-restricted, with HLA associations seemingly driven largely by CMV exposure. Some IMGT-functional V segments, including TRBV6-2 and TRBV6-3, could not be distinguished by the 87-base-pair reads and were therefore excluded. While some public TCRs were present in many individuals, most TCR sequences turned up only very rarely across donors. A few of the identified cytomegalovirus-associated TCR beta chains were confirmed in vitro to be specific for cytomegalovirus antigens. Compared with the approximately 720-donor mean, donors in an Asian-associated ancestry cluster had fewer N-insertions in productive TCRs, according to a later genetic analysis. The classifier was reported to diagnose cytomegalovirus status with high specificity and sensitivity in both the original cohort and the validation cohort. Some 16 rarely observed V segments, including chromosome 9 orphons, were excluded from the earlier analysis of some 590 of the donors because counts were too low. In this cohort, only TCR beta chains were sequenced, and detectable features were limited by the absence of alpha or paired-chain data. Correlated functional status among segregating V segments might be attributable to linkage disequilibrium, but an unknown experimental factor could not be ruled out. The authors suggested that the approach could potentially be generalized to other disease states and immunological phenotypes. Because HLA typing was unavailable for some donors at each locus, only the typed subset was used in association tests. When HLA alleles, especially DR and DQ, strongly co-occurred, TCR associations were difficult to assign to individual alleles. A later analysis found that TCR association rates varied across HLA loci, with DRB1 alleles showing the most associated TCRs and HLA-C alleles the fewest. Broadly in line with IMGT annotations, most TCR beta V segments showed up in productive rearrangements about 90% or about 30% of the time in an earlier analysis of around 600 of the donors. The only immune exposure information available for the cohort was CMV serostatus. A total of some 180 TCR beta chains were listed by the study as associated with cytomegalovirus. The presence/absence analyses assumed that sequencing depth was roughly uniform across donors, and that assumption may not be true. The sequencing pipeline was judged likely to have produced a cluster of highly shared sequence variants as a technical artifact.

The protocol used for the library was the immunoSEQ multiplex PCR assay. The multiplex PCR relied on a mix of 60 forward primers for TCR Vbeta segments and 13 reverse primers for TCR Jbeta segments. Amplification of the CDR3 region of rearranged TCR beta genes was performed with a multiplex PCR assay on genomic DNA. The Illumina HiSeq System was used to sequence the amplified TCR beta libraries as 87-base-pair reads. As for the original processing: A later analysis counted about 76 million unique TCR beta chains across the 550 to 750 repertoires, and some 12 million of these chains were shared by at least two donors. Raw reads were error-corrected and collapsed into unique sequences by a nearest-neighbor algorithm in which closely related sequences were merged to remove PCR and sequencing errors. CDR3 sequences were aligned to IMGT reference sequences to assign V, D and J gene segments. For a sequence to be retained, at least a six-nucleotide match to both a V gene segment and a J gene segment was required. Rearrangements were called productive when the CDR3 lacked stop codons and stayed in frame with V and J; all others were non-productive. Following IMGT convention, CDR3 was defined as the stretch from the second conserved V-encoded cysteine up to the conserved J-encoded phenylalanine. The earlier analysis of a few hundred of the donors excluded sequences that lacked an unambiguous match to a single V gene segment. In an earlier analysis of 450 to 750 of the donors, a V segment was called functional when productive rearrangements were above 56.7%, and segregating when the standard deviation between donors exceeded 5%. A statistical classification framework was developed to diagnose cytomegalovirus status using the catalog of TCR beta chain sequences. V and J gene assignment, in a later analysis, came from comparing TCR nucleotide sequences with IMGT/GENE-DB human TR gene sequences. The TCRdist pipeline was used in a later analysis to assign CDR3 sequences and most-parsimonious VDJ recombination scenarios. A later analysis defined each TCR beta chain by its CDR3 amino acid sequence plus V-gene family, and excluded reads lacking a unique V-gene family. A later analysis removed over 500 highly shared, low-generation-probability nucleotide sequences to deal with suspected cross-contamination and a sequencing artifact. For each public chain, a later analysis derived a clonal expansion index from normalized ranks of inferred template counts within each repertoire. In a later analysis, generation probabilities were computed with a VDJ recombination model fitted to out-of-frame rearrangements, and the resulting probabilities were checked against IGoR. In a later analysis, TCR-TCR, TCR-HLA and TCR-CMV co-occurrence was scored with hypergeometric tests, and a repertoire-size bias correction was applied to TCR pairs. False discovery rates were estimated in a later analysis by permuting HLA or CMV assignments 20 times. In a later analysis, co-occurring TCRs were grouped with DBSCAN, and TCRdist sequence similarity was added when clustering was performed within HLA-allele-positive subsets. Co-occurrence clustering excluded repertoires with fewer than 30,000 or more than 120,000 public chains, plus five with anomalous nucleotide sharing. Imported from immuneACCESS, the table was reduced by TCRdb to in-frame sequences with V and J called. These copies leave out some clones; in studies compared against another copy, an unresolved V gene accounts for under half, and the cause of the remainder is not known. V and J calls and clone size are given by that table; D and trimming were obtained from the DNA. The sample table lists 150,000 to 200,000 clones, under 90% of them with a count of one. The top ten hold approximately 0.092% of the sample.

The cohort was made up of around 720 healthy bone marrow donors. All cohort members were sampled while nominally healthy, although unrecorded immune exposures were likely present. The donor tested CMV seronegative, placing the donor among the 350 or so seronegative members of the cohort. Each donor provided a peripheral blood sample, and peripheral blood mononuclear cells were used for TCR beta sequencing. Genomic DNA was extracted from the blood cell samples with the Qiagen DNeasy Blood Extraction Kit. The specimen sequenced was PBMCs. This chain is built from TRBV13 and TRBJ1-1, with 7 bases in between that match TRBD1. The TCR sequence derives from a boy between 2 and 10 years old in good health and CMV-seronegative. The CDR3 amino acid sequence is: CASSPLQDRTLLNTEAFF. The DNA sequence is given as TGTGCCAGCAGCCCGCTTCAGGACAGGACTCTTTTGAACACTGAAGCTTTCTTT.